These T cell receptor beta chains were read from a single sample in a study of follicular helper T cells after annual influenza vaccination. The method was immunoSEQ multiplex PCR; TCRdb's version includes in-frame clones alone and lacks a portion of them. This table has 1,200 or so clones, approximately 78% appearing once. This specimen consisted of CXCR5+ CD38+ circulating T follicular helper cells from blood, obtained 7 days after influenza vaccination. These receptors all stem from an adult who received the influenza vaccine. Each CDR3 is given with its conserved first and last residue. A D gene is named only where the DNA matches it firmly. Some rows mark clone size as missing; the rest say once, few, many or name a class of expanded clone.

D gene,V gene,clone size,J gene,CDR3 DNA,CDR3 protein
TRBD1,TRBV10-3,.,TRBJ1-4,TGTGCCATCAGTGACCCCCAGACAGGGCCTAATGAAAAACTGTTTTTT,CAISDPQTGPNEKLFF
TRBD1,TRBV6-6,.,TRBJ2-1,TGTGCCAGCAGTTACTCAGGACAGGGGGCCTGGGGTGAGCAGTTCTTC,CASSYSGQGAWGEQFF
.,TRBV4-3,.,TRBJ1-2,TGCGCCAGCAGCCGGGGGGGAGTTAACTATGGCTACACCTTC,CASSRGGVNYGYTF
.,TRBV10-1,once,TRBJ1-1,TGCGCCAGCAGTGAGTCCACAGGGCCCCGAAGGACTGAAGCTTTCTTT,CASSESTGPRRTEAFF
.,TRBV28,.,TRBJ2-5,TGTGCCAGCAGCCCCTTACTCTCAGGGGCGGAAGAGACCCAGTACTTC,CASSPLLSGAEETQYF
TRBD1,TRBV11-2,few,TRBJ1-2,TGTGCCAGCAGCTTAGCAGGACAGGGGCCCTATGGCTACACCTTC,CASSLAGQGPYGYTF
TRBD1,TRBV7-3,.,TRBJ2-7,TGTGCCAGCAGCCGGGGGACAGGCTACGAGCAGTACTTC,CASSRGTGYEQYF
TRBD1,TRBV7-2,once,TRBJ1-2,TGTGCCAGCAGCCTAGCGGGTGGGACAGGGGGCAGTAGTGGCTACACCTTC,CASSLAGGTGGSSGYTF
TRBD2,TRBV15,.,TRBJ2-3,TGTGCCACCAGCAGAGATCCGCCTAGCGGGGGGGATGCAGATACGCAGTATTTT,CATSRDPPSGGDADTQYF
TRBD1,TRBV19,.,TRBJ2-5,TGTGCCAGTAGTGTAGGACAGGGGGCGAGGGAGACCCAGTACTTC,CASSVGQGARETQYF
TRBD1,TRBV19,.,TRBJ1-1,TGTGCCAGTAGTACGGACAGGGTAGGAACTGAAGCTTTCTTT,CASSTDRVGTEAFF
.,TRBV29-1,.,TRBJ2-5,TGCAGCGCCCCTCCTAGGGTGTGGGCAGAGACCCAGTACTTC,CSAPPRVWAETQYF
TRBD1,TRBV5-1,.,TRBJ2-1,TGCGCCAGCAGCCCCGGAGGGAAAACTGGACAGGGGGGCAATGAGCAGTTCTTC,CASSPGGKTGQGGNEQFF
TRBD2,TRBV28,.,TRBJ2-2,TGTGCCAGCAGTTTATACAGACTAGCGGGAAACACCGGGGAGCTGTTTTTT,CASSLYRLAGNTGELFF
TRBD1,TRBV9,few,TRBJ1-4,TGTGCCAGCAGCGCGACACAGGGGGCTAATGAAAAACTGTTTTTT,CASSATQGANEKLFF
.,TRBV27,.,TRBJ1-2,TGTGCCAGCAGTTTATCGGGAACTCGAGGCTACACCTTC,CASSLSGTRGYTF
.,TRBV28,.,TRBJ1-5,TGTGCCAGCAGTTTGTTAGGACCTAGCAATCAGCCCCAGCATTTT,CASSLLGPSNQPQHF
.,TRBV5-1,.,TRBJ1-4,TGCGCCAGCAGCTTGTATAACGATGGTGAAAAACTGTTTTTT,CASSLYNDGEKLFF
.,TRBV15,few,TRBJ1-2,TGTGCCACCAGCAGAGATCCCCGTCGGGCCAGGGCCGGTGACGGCTACACCTTC,CATSRDPRRARAGDGYTF
.,TRBV11-2,.,TRBJ1-2,TGTGCCAGCAGCCCCGGTAGGGGGGGTAACTATGGCTACACCTTC,CASSPGRGGNYGYTF
.,TRBV11-2,.,TRBJ2-3,TGTGCCAGCAGCTTAGGACAGGTTACAGATACGCAGTATTTT,CASSLGQVTDTQYF
.,TRBV9,.,TRBJ2-7,TGTGCCAGCAGCCTAGACGGGACCGACTACGAGCAGTACTTC,CASSLDGTDYEQYF
TRBD2,TRBV6-6,few,TRBJ2-3,TGTGCCAGCAGTTACGGCCTAGCGGGGGATACGCAGTATTTT,CASSYGLAGDTQYF
.,TRBV8-2,few,TRBJ2-6,TGTGGCAGGGTCTCGCAAAGTCGGGCCAACGTCCTGACTTTC,CGRVSQSRANVLTF
.,TRBV4-3,few,TRBJ1-4,TGCGCCAGCAGCCAGGACGACGGGCAGAGAGGTGAAAAACTGTTTTTT,CASSQDDGQRGEKLFF
.,TRBV18,.,TRBJ1-1,TGTGCCAGCTCACAGGAGAGGAGGGGCACTGAAGCTTTCTTT,CASSQERRGTEAFF
TRBD1,TRBV11-3,.,TRBJ1-1,TGTGCCAGCAGCAGAGGGGACAGTGAAGCTTTCTTT,CASSRGDSEAFF
TRBD2,TRBV28,.,TRBJ2-7,TGTGCCAGCAGTACCCTAGCGGGGGGGGCCTACGAGCAGTACTTC,CASSTLAGGAYEQYF
TRBD1,TRBV4-1,.,TRBJ1-2,TGCGCCAGCAGCCAGGTACTCTCGTCCGGGACAGCCTATGGCTACACCTTC,CASSQVLSSGTAYGYTF
TRBD1,TRBV5-1,few,TRBJ2-7,TGCGCCAGCAGGACAGGGGGCAGTTTGGACGAGCAGTACTTC,CASRTGGSLDEQYF
TRBD2,TRBV19,.,TRBJ2-5,TGTGCCAGTAGTATGCGGGGGTCCAGGGAGACCCAGTACTTC,CASSMRGSRETQYF
TRBD2,TRBV4-3,.,TRBJ2-7,TGCGCCAGCAGCCAAGAGACCGGGACTAGCGGGAGGCGGCTGTACTTC,CASSQETGTSGRRLYF
.,TRBV6-5,.,TRBJ2-3,TGTGCCAGCACGGGGAGTCATACAGATACGCAGTATTTT,CASTGSHTDTQYF
TRBD2,TRBV15,.,TRBJ2-1,TGTGCCACCAGCCTTAAGCGGGAGGGAGACAATGAGCAGTTCTTC,CATSLKREGDNEQFF
.,TRBV4-2,.,TRBJ2-2,TGTGCCAGCAGCCACCCTGGGGGCGGAGCGAACACCGGGGAGCTGTTTTTT,CASSHPGGGANTGELFF
TRBD2,TRBV6-1,.,TRBJ2-3,TGTGCCAGCAGTGCCACTAGCGGGGAAATAGATACGCAGTATTTT,CASSATSGEIDTQYF
.,TRBV7-9,.,TRBJ2-3,TGTGCCAGCAGCTTAGGGAGAGAAACAGATACGCAGTATTTT,CASSLGRETDTQYF
.,TRBV30,.,TRBJ1-4,TGTGCCTGGAGTGTATCCGGGACCGCACATGAAAAACTGTTTTTT,CAWSVSGTAHEKLFF
.,TRBV6-1,.,TRBJ2-7,TGTGCCAGCAGTGAGGGAAGTTGGGCCTACGAGCAGTACTTC,CASSEGSWAYEQYF